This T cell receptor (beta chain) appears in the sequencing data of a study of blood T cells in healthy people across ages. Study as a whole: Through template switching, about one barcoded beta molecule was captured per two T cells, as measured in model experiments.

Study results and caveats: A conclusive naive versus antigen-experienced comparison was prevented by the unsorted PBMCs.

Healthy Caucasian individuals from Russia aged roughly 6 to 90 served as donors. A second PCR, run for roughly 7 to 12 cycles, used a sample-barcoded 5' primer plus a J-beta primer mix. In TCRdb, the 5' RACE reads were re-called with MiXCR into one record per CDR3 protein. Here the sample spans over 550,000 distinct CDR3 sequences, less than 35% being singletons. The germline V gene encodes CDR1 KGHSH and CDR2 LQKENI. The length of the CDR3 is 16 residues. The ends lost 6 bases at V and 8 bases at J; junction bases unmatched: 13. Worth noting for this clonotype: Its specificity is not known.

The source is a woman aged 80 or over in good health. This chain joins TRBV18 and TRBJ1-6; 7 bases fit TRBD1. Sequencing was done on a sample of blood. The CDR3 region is CASSLARDSRDSPLHF. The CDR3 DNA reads TGTGCCAGCTCCCTGGCCAGGGACAGTCGGGATTCACCCCTCCACTTT. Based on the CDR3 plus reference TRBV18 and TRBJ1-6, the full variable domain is NAGVMQNPRHLVRRRGQEARLRCSPMKGHSHVYWYRQLPEEGLKFMVYLQKENIIDESGMPKERFSAEFPKEGPSILRIQQVVRGDSAAYFCASSLARDSRDSPLHFGNGTRLTVT.